Detailed here is one T cell receptor beta chain. Its antigen is not known. CDR3 length equals 16 residues. Germline values: CDR1 KGHSH, CDR2 LQKENI. V lost 2 bases to trimming and J lost 1 base, with 14 bases between them. Profiling relied on immunoSEQ multiplex PCR, and the TCRdb table lists in-frame clones only, not all of them. This sample carries 2,500,000 or so clones, approximately 93% of them seen once, and the ten largest clones take approximately 0.36%. The data derive from a study of shared clonotypes between healthy human individuals. Study-wide points: How much donors shared clonotypes was expected to be affected by sequencing depth.

The chain has TRBV18 and TRBJ1-1; no clear D. The TCR originated in a young man in good health. Some clones in this sample may be carry-over from other donors' samples. Sequenced sample: naive CD4+ T cells from PBMCs. Subset denoted: CD45RA+ positively selected. CDR3 sequence: CASSPVPEWWNTEAFF. The CDR3 DNA sequence: TGTGCCAGCTCACCAGTACCAGAGTGGTGGAACACTGAAGCTTTCTTT.